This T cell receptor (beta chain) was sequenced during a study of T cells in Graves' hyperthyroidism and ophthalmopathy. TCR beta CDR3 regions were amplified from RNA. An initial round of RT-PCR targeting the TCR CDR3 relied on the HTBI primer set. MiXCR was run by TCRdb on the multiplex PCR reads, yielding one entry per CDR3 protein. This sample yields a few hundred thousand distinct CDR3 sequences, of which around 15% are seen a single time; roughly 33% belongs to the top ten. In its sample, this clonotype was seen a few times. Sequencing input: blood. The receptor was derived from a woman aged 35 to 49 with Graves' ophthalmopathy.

The CDR3 sequence: CAWGTGMNTEAFF. The DNA of the CDR3 is TGTGCCTGGGGGACAGGGATGAACACTGAAGCTTTCTTT. The chain is built from TRBV30 and TRBJ1-1; the match to TRBD1 covers 9 bases. The V and J ends lost 5 bases and 0 bases, in that order; junction bases with no gene match: 1. The V gene's germline CDR1 is GTSNPN and CDR2 SVGIG (reference sequence). The CDR3 contains 13 residues.